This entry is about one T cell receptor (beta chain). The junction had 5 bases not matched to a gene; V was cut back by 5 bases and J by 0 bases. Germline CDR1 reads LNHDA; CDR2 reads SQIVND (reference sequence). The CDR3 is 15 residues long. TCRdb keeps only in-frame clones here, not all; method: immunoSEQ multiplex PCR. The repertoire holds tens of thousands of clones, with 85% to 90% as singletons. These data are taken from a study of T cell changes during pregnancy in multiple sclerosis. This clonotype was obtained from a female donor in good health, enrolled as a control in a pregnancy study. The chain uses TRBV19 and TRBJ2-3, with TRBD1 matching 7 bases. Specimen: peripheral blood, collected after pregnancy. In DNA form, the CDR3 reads TGTGCCAGTAGTCTCGTGACAGGGAGCACAGATACGCAGTATTTT. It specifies CASSLVTGSTDTQYF.